The clone carrying this T cell receptor (beta chain) turned up a few times. What it recognizes is unknown. Memory CD4+ T cells were sorted as CD4+CD45RO+CD25- cells. After constant-region reverse-primer amplification, full-length variable regions underwent semi-nested PCR with Nested Universal Primer A. TCRdb used MiXCR to reprocess the 5' RACE reads, holding one entry per CDR3 protein. This repertoire shows 55,000 to 70,000 distinct CDR3 sequences, 25% to 30% found once; its top ten account for about 3%. Trimming removed 4 bases from V and 2 bases from J, with 16 bases in between. The CDR3 totals 16 residues. Per the germline V gene, CDR1 is SGHKS and CDR2 is YYEKEE (reference sequence). General study points: Tumor-infiltrating Treg TCR alpha and beta sequences overlapped most with tumor naive CD4+ T cells, then blood naive.

Sequenced material: tumor-infiltrating memory CD4+ T cells sorted from the breast tumor. Subset: memory CD4+ T cells, CD4+CD45RO+CD25-. This receptor was taken from a female donor with breast cancer. The chain carries TRBV5-5 and TRBJ1-3; tentatively, D is TRBD1 (5 bases). The CDR3 reads CASSQTGGRTGNTIYF. The DNA of the CDR3 is TGTGCCAGCAGCCAAACAGGAGGGAGAACTGGAAACACCATATATTTT.